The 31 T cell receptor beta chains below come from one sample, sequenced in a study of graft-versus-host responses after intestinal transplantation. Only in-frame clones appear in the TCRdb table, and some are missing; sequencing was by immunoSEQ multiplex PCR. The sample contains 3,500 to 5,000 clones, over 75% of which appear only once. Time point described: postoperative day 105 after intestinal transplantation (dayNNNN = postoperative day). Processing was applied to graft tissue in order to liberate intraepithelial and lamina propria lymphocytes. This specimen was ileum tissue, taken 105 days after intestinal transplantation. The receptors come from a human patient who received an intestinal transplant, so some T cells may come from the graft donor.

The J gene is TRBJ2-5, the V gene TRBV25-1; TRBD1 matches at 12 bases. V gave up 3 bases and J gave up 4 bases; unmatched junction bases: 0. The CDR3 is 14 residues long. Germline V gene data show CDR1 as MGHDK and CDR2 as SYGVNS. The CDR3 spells CASSEGQGAETQYF. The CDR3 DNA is TGTGCCAGCAGTGAGGGACAGGGGGCAGAGACCCAGTACTTC.

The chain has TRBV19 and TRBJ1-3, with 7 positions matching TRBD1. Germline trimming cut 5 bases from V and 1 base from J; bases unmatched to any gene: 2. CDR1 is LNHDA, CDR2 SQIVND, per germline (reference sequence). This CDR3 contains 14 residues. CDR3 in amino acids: CASSHRGSGNTIYF. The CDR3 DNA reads TGTGCCAGTAGTCACAGGGGATCTGGAAACACCATATATTTT.

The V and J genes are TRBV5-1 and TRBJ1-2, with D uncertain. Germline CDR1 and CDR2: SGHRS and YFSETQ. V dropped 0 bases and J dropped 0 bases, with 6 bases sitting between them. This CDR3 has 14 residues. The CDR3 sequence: CASSLAVSNYGYTF. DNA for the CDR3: TGCGCCAGCAGCTTGGCGGTTTCTAACTATGGCTACACCTTC. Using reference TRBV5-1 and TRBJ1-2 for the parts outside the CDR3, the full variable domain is KAGVTQTPRYLIKTRGQQVTLSCSPISGHRSVSWYQQTPGQGLQFLFEYFSETQRNKGNFPGRFSGRQFSNSRSEMNVSTLELGDSALYLCASSLAVSNYGYTFGSGTRLTVV.

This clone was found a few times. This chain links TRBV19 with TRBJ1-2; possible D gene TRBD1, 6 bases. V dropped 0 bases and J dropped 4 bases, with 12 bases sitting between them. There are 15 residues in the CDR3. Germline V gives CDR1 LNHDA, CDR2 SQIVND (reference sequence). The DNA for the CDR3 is TGTGCCAGTAGTATAGATGTCGGGGGCCCCTATGGCTACACCTTC. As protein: CASSIDVGGPYGYTF.

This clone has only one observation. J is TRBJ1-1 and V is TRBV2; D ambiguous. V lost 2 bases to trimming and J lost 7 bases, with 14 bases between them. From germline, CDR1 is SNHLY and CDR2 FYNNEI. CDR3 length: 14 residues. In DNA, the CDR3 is TGTGCCAGCAGTGAAAGCGGCAGTACCTATGAAGCTTTCTTT. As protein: CASSESGSTYEAFF.

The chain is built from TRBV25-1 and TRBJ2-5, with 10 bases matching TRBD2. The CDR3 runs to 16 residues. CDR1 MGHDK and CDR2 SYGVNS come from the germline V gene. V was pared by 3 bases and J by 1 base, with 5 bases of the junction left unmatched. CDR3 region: CASSDPGLATQETQYF. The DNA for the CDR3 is TGTGCCAGCAGTGATCCGGGACTAGCGACCCAAGAGACCCAGTACTTC.

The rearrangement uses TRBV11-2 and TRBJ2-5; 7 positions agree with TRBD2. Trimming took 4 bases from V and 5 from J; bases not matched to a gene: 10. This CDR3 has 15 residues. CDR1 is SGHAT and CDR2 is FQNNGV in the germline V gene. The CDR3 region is CASSSTTSTQETQYF. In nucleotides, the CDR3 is TGTGCCAGCAGCTCCACGACTAGCACGCAGGAGACCCAGTACTTC.

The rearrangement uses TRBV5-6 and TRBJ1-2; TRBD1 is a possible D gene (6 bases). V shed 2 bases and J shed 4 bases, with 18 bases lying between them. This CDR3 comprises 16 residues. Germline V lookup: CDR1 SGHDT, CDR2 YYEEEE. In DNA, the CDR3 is TGTGCCAGCAGCTTATCCCCTGCCGAGGGGGGCTATGGCTACACCTTC. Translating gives CASSLSPAEGGYGYTF.

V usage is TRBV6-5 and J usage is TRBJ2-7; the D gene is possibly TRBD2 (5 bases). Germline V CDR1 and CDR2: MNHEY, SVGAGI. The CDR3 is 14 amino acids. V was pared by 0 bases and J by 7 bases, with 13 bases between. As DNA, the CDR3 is TGTGCCAGCAGTTACTCGAGGGCCCAAGGGGAGCAGTACTTC. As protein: CASSYSRAQGEQYF.

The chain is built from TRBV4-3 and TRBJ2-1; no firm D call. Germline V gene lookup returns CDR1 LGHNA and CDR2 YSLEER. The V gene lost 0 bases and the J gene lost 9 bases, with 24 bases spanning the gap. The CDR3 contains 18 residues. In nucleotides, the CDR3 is TGCGCCAGCAGCCAAGAAAGAGACGTTTGGCTAGTACATGGTGAGCAGTTCTTC. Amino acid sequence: CASSQERDVWLVHGEQFF.

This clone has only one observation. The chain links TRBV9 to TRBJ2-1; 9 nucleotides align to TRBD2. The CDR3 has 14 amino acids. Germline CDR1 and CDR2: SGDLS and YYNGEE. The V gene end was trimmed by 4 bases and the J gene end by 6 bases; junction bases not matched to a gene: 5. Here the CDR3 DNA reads TGTGCCAGCAGCATGGGCGGGGGGGGCAATGAGCAGTTCTTC. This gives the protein CASSMGGGGNEQFF.

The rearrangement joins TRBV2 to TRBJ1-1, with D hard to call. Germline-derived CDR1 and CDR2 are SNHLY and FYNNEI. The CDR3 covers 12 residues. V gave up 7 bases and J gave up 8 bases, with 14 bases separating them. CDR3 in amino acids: CASTIIPTEAFF. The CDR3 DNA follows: TGTGCCAGCACTATAATTCCAACCGAAGCTTTCTTT. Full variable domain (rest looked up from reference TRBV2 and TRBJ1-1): EPEVTQTPSHQVTQMGQEVILRCVPISNHLYFYWYRQILGQKVEFLVSFYNNEISEKSEIFDDQFSVERPDGSNFTLKIRSTKLEDSAMYFCASTIIPTEAFFGQGTRLTVV.

CDR3 protein: CASSSTQGAGDYGYTF. In DNA form, the CDR3 reads TGTGCCAGCAGCTCAACGCAGGGGGCCGGTGACTATGGCTACACCTTC. The rearrangement joins TRBV7-4 to TRBJ1-2; 8 bases fit TRBD1. Unmatched junction bases numbered 10, after V lost 4 bases and J lost 3 bases. The CDR3 is 16 amino acids. Looked up from germline, CDR1 is SGHVT and CDR2 is SQSDAQ.

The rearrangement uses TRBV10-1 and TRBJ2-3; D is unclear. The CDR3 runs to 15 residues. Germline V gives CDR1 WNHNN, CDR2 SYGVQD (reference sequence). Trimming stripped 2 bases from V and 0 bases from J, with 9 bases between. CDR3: CASSEERASTDTQYF. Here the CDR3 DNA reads TGCGCCAGCAGTGAGGAAAGGGCGAGCACAGATACGCAGTATTTT.

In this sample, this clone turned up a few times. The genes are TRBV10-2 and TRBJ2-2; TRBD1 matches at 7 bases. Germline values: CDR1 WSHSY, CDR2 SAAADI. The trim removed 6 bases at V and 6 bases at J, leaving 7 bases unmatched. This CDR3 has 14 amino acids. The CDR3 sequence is CASRQGLGSGELFF. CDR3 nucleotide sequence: TGCGCCAGCAGACAGGGGCTCGGTTCCGGGGAGCTGTTTTTT.

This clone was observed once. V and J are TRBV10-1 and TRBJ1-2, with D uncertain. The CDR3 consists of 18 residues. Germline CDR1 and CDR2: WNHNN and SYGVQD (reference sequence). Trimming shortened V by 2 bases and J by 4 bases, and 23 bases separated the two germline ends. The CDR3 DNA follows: TGCGCCAGCAGTGAGCCACAATACCAAGCGCCGCCAATCTATGGCTACACCTTC. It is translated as CASSEPQYQAPPIYGYTF.

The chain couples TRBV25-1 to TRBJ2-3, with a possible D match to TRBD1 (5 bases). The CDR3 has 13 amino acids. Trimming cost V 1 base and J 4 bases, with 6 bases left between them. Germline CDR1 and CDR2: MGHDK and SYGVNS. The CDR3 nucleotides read TGTGCCAGCAGTGAATCAGGGCCAGATACGCAGTATTTT. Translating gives CASSESGPDTQYF.

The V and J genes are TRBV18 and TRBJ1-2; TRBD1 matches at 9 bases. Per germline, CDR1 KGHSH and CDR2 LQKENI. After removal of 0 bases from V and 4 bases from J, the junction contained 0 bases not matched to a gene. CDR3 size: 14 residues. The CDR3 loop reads CASSPPGQGYGYTF. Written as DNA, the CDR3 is TGTGCCAGCTCACCACCGGGACAGGGCTATGGCTACACCTTC.

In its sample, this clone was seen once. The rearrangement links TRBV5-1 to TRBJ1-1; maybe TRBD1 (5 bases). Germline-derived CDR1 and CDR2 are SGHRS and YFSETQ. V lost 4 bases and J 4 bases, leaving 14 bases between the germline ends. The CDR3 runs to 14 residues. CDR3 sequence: CASSPRGPGTEAFF. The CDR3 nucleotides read TGCGCCAGCAGCCCACGGGGCCCCGGCACTGAAGCTTTCTTT.

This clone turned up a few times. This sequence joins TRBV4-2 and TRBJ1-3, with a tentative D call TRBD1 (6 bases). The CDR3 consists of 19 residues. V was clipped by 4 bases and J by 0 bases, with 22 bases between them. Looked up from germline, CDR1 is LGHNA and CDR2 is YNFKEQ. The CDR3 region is CASSRPNRVVVVSGNTIYF. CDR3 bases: TGTGCCAGCAGCCGCCCAAACAGGGTCGTCGTGGTCTCTGGAAACACCATATATTTT.

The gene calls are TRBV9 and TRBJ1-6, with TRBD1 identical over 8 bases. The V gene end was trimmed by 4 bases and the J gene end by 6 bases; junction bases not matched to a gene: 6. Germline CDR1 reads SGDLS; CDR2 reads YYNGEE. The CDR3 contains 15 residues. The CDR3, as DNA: TGTGCCAGCAGCCCCATTACAGGGGGTAATTCACCCCTCCACTTT. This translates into CASSPITGGNSPLHF. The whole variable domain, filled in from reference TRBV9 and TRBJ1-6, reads DSGVTQTPKHLITATGQRVTLRCSPRSGDLSVYWYQQSLDQGLQFLIQYYNGEERAKGNILERFSAQQFPDLHSELNLSSLELGDSALYFCASSPITGGNSPLHFGNGTRLTVT.

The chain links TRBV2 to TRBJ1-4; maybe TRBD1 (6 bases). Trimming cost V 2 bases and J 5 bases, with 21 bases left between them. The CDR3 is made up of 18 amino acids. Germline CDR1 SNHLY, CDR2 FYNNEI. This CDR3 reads CASSELFGFGGQNEKLFF. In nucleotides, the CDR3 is TGTGCCAGCAGTGAACTTTTTGGTTTCGGGGGACAAAATGAAAAACTGTTTTTT. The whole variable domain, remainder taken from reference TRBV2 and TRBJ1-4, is EPEVTQTPSHQVTQMGQEVILRCVPISNHLYFYWYRQILGQKVEFLVSFYNNEISEKSEIFDDQFSVERPDGSNFTLKIRSTKLEDSAMYFCASSELFGFGGQNEKLFFGSGTQLSVL.

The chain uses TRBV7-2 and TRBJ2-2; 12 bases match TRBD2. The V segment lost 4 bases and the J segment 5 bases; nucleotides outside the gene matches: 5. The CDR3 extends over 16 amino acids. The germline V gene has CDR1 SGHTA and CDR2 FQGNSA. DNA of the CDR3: TGTGCCAGCAGCTCTAGCGGGGGGGCTGGTACCGGGGAGCTGTTTTTT. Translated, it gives CASSSSGGAGTGELFF.

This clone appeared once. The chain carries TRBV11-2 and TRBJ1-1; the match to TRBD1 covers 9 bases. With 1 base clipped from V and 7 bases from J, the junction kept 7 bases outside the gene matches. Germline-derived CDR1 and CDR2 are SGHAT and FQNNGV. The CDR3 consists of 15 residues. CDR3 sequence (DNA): TGTGCCAGCAGCTTAGCGTGGGACAGGGTAGGTGAAGCTTTCTTT. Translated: CASSLAWDRVGEAFF.

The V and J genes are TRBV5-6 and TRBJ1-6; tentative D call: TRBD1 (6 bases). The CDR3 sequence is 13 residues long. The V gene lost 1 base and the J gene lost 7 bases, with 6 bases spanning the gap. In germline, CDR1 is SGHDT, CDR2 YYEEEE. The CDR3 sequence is CASSLTGNSPLHF. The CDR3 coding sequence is TGTGCCAGCAGCTTGACAGGGAATTCACCCCTCCACTTT.

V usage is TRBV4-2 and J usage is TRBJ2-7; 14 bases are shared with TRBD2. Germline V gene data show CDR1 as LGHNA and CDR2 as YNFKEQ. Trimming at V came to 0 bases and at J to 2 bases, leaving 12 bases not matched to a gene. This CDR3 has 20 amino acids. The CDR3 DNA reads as TGTGCCAGCAGCCAAGATTCCGGGACTAGCGGGAGTTTTGGGGCCTACGAGCAGTACTTC. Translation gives CASSQDSGTSGSFGAYEQYF.

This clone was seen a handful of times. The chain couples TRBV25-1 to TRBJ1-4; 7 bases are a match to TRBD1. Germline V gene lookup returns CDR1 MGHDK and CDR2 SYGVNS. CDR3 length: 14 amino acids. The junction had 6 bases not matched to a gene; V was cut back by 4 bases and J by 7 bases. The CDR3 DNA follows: TGTGCCAGCAGTGGCCGGGACAGCCTTGAAAAACTGTTTTTT. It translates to CASSGRDSLEKLFF.

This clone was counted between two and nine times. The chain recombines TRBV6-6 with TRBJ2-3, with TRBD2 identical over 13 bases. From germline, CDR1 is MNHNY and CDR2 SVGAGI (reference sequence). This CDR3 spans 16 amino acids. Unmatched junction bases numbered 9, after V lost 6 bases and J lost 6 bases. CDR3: CASRAGTSGEEDTQYF. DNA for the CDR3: TGTGCCAGCAGAGCCGGGACTAGCGGGGAAGAGGATACGCAGTATTTT.

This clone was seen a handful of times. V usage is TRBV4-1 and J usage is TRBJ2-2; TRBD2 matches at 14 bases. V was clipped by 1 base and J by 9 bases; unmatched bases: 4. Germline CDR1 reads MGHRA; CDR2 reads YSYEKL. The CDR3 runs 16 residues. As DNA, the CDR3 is TGCGCCAGCAGCCAAGGACTAGCGGGGGGGCCGAGGGAGCTGTTTTTT. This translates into CASSQGLAGGPRELFF.

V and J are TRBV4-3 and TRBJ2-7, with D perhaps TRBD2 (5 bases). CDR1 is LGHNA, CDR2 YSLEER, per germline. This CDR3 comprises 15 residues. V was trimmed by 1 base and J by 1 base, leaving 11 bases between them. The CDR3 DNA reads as TGCGCCAGCAGCCAAGGGATGGAGGTTTCCTACGAGCAGTACTTC. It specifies CASSQGMEVSYEQYF.

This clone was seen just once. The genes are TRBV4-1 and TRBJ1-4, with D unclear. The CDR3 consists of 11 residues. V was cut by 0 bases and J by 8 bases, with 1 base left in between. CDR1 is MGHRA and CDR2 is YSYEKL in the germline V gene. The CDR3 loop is CASSQEEKLFF. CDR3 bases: TGCGCCAGCAGCCAAGAGGAAAAACTGTTTTTT.